This is a list of T cell receptor beta chains from one sample in a study of blood T cell repertoires in COVID-19. Clones were read by immunoSEQ multiplex PCR, and TCRdb kept only the in-frame ones, dropping some. This repertoire shows 230,000 or so clones, about 83% found once; its top ten account for roughly 8.6%. Material for sequencing was peripheral blood. The source is a man between 40 and 49 years old with active or convalescent COVID-19. CDR3s include the opening cysteine and the closing phenylalanine or tryptophan. A D gene is named only where the DNA matches it firmly. Clone size is not always given. Where it is, it says once, few, many or a class for expanded clones.

NA | TRBJ2-7 | TRBV18 | NA | CASSPRGTSRLSWGEQYF | TGTGCCAGCTCACCAAGGGGAACTTCGAGGCTTAGCTGGGGTGAGCAGTACTTC
NA | TRBJ1-2 | TRBV7-9 | NA | CASMSSGVNYGYTF | TGTGCCAGCATGTCTTCAGGGGTCAACTATGGCTACACCTTC
NA | TRBJ2-3 | TRBV24-1 | once | CATSYSGTPSTDTQYF | TGTGCCACCAGCTATTCCGGGACACCGTCAACAGATACGCAGTATTTT
TRBD1 | TRBJ1-2 | TRBV7-2 | NA | CASSRTGGRDGYTF | TGTGCCAGCAGCCGGACAGGGGGCCGGGATGGCTACACCTTC
TRBD2 | TRBJ2-3 | TRBV10-2 | NA | CASSPGDNIAGGPSGADTQYF | TGCGCCAGCAGTCCGGGGGACAATATAGCGGGGGGCCCTTCAGGGGCAGATACGCAGTATTTT
NA | TRBJ1-3 | TRBV6-5 | NA | CASRQDSSGNTIYF | TGTGCCAGCAGACAGGATAGCTCTGGAAACACCATATATTTT
TRBD1 | TRBJ1-1 | TRBV7-8 | NA | CASSLVGDRAAFF | TGTGCCAGCAGCTTAGTGGGCGACAGGGCGGCTTTCTTT
NA | TRBJ1-5 | TRBV5-1 | NA | CASSFDGQLGQPQHF | TGCGCCAGCAGCTTTGATGGACAGTTGGGCCAGCCCCAGCATTTT
NA | TRBJ1-1 | TRBV18 | NA | CASSPGAMNTEAFF | TGTGCCAGCTCACCAGGAGCCATGAACACTGAAGCTTTCTTT
TRBD2 | TRBJ2-5 | TRBV4-3 | NA | CASSQIAGTQETQYF | TGCGCCAGCAGCCAGATAGCGGGCACCCAAGAGACCCAGTACTTC
NA | TRBJ2-2 | TRBV7-7 | NA | CASSLRGGTGELFF | TGTGCTAGCAGCTTAAGAGGGGGCACCGGGGAGCTGTTTTTT
NA | TRBJ1-2 | TRBV11-3 | once | CASSFRGGENYGYTF | TGTGCCAGCAGCTTCCGGGGTGGGGAAAACTATGGCTACACCTTC
NA | TRBJ1-1 | TRBV10-3 | NA | CAIGAGQNTEAFF | TGTGCCATTGGGGCGGGGCAGAACACTGAAGCTTTCTTT
TRBD1 | TRBJ2-7 | TRBV6-5 | NA | CASSYDRARDEQYF | TGTGCCAGCAGTTACGACAGGGCGCGCGACGAGCAGTACTTC
NA | TRBJ1-2 | TRBV13 | once | CASSLGQSYGYTF | TGTGCCAGCAGCTTAGGACAGAGCTATGGCTACACCTTC
NA | TRBJ2-6 | TRBV5-4 | NA | CASSLDGPPGANVLTF | TGTGCCAGCAGCTTGGACGGTCCCCCTGGGGCCAACGTCCTGACTTTC
NA | TRBJ1-6 | TRBV7-8 | NA | CASSLAQGVNSPLHF | TGTGCCAGCAGCTTAGCGCAGGGCGTCAATTCACCCCTCCACTTT
TRBD1 | TRBJ2-7 | TRBV30 | few | CAWRGDRRYEQYF | TGTGCCTGGAGAGGGGACAGGCGCTACGAGCAGTACTTC
TRBD2 | TRBJ2-5 | TRBV30 | NA | CAWTPMGGRAETQYF | TGTGCCTGGACGCCGATGGGGGGGAGGGCGGAGACCCAGTACTTC
TRBD1 | TRBJ1-6 | TRBV7-2 | once | CASSPRQGGGNSPLHF | TGTGCCAGCAGCCCCCGACAGGGTGGAGGTAATTCACCCCTCCACTTT
TRBD1 | TRBJ1-2 | TRBV27 | NA | CASSLRGGTGYTF | TGTGCCAGCAGTTTAAGAGGGGGCACTGGCTACACCTTC
TRBD1 | TRBJ1-2 | TRBV6-6 | NA | CASSWTGADGYTF | TGTGCCAGCAGTTGGACAGGGGCGGATGGCTACACCTTC
TRBD2 | TRBJ2-1 | TRBV10-3 | NA | CAISDPGTSGRTNNEQFF | TGTGCCATCAGTGACCCCGGGACTAGCGGGAGGACCAACAATGAGCAGTTCTTC
NA | TRBJ2-1 | TRBV9 | NA | CASSLEPRLIYNEQFF | TGTGCCAGCAGCCTTGAGCCCCGACTGATATACAATGAGCAGTTCTTC
TRBD1 | TRBJ2-2 | TRBV4-2 | NA | CASSQDLPGQGAAGELFF | TGTGCCAGCAGCCAAGATCTTCCGGGACAGGGGGCCGCCGGGGAGCTGTTTTTT
NA | TRBJ1-2 | TRBV6-2/TRBV6-3 | NA | CASSYRGGSVSGYTF | TGTGCCAGCAGTTACCGCGGGGGCTCCGTCTCGGGCTACACCTTC
TRBD1 | TRBJ2-6 | TRBV10-3 | NA | CAISFQGADSGANVLTF | TGTGCCATCAGTTTTCAGGGGGCGGACTCTGGGGCCAACGTCCTGACTTTC
TRBD2 | TRBJ2-2 | TRBV5-1 | NA | CASSLGGSGSSGELFF | TGCGCCAGCAGCTTGGGGGGTAGCGGGAGTTCCGGGGAGCTGTTTTTT
NA | TRBJ2-7 | TRBV5-5 | NA | CASGRTGRGEQYF | TGTGCCAGCGGAAGGACAGGGAGGGGCGAGCAGTACTTC
TRBD1 | TRBJ2-6 | TRBV9 | once | CASSVSPTWGQGVSGANVLTF | TGTGCCAGCAGCGTAAGCCCAACGTGGGGACAGGGGGTCTCAGGGGCCAACGTCCTGACTTTC
TRBD2 | TRBJ2-7 | TRBV6-2/TRBV6-3 | NA | CASSYGPGGAYEQYF | TGTGCCAGCAGTTACGGGCCCGGGGGGGCCTACGAGCAGTACTTC
NA | TRBJ1-2 | TRBV25-1 | NA | CASSESTVINYGYTF | TGTGCCAGCAGTGAGTCTACAGTTATTAACTATGGCTACACCTTC
NA | TRBJ1-1 | TRBV7-9 | NA | CASSLRGQTYTEAFF | TGTGCCAGCAGCTTACGAGGACAGACCTACACTGAAGCTTTCTTT
TRBD1 | TRBJ2-2 | TRBV5-4 | NA | CASSARTGSAGELFF | TGTGCCAGCAGCGCCCGGACAGGGTCTGCCGGGGAGCTGTTTTTT
TRBD1 | TRBJ1-2 | TRBV6-2/TRBV6-3 | NA | CASSYGTAIPPFNYGYTF | TGTGCCAGCAGTTACGGGACAGCGATACCGCCCTTTAACTATGGCTACACCTTC
NA | TRBJ1-2 | TRBV7-2 | NA | CASSLGTATNYGYTF | TGTGCCAGCAGCTTAGGGACTGCTACTAACTATGGCTACACCTTC
NA | TRBJ2-7 | TRBV19 | NA | CASSTYDLKSQYF | TGTGCCAGTAGTACCTACGATCTAAAGTCGCAGTACTTC
TRBD1 | TRBJ1-4 | TRBV10-3 | NA | CASARDRGEKLFF | TGTGCCTCCGCCCGGGACAGGGGCGAAAAACTGTTTTTT
TRBD1 | TRBJ1-1 | TRBV5-6 | NA | CASGTQGVNTEAFF | TGTGCCAGCGGAACACAGGGGGTGAACACTGAAGCTTTCTTT
TRBD2 | TRBJ2-2 | TRBV7-8 | NA | CASSKGLAGVGETGELFF | TGTGCCAGCAGCAAAGGACTAGCGGGAGTTGGGGAGACCGGGGAGCTGTTTTTT
NA | TRBJ2-2 | TRBV7-9 | NA | CASSFRGNTGELFF | TGTGCCAGCAGCTTTCGGGGGAACACCGGGGAGCTGTTTTTT
TRBD2 | TRBJ2-4 | TRBV5-8 | NA | CASSTGLAGVAKNIQYF | TGTGCCAGCAGCACCGGACTAGCGGGGGTAGCCAAAAACATTCAGTACTTC